Listed below are T cell receptor beta chains from one sample, sequenced in a study of Graves' ophthalmopathy and Graves' hyperthyroidism. Via MiXCR, TCRdb re-called the multiplex PCR reads, giving one row per CDR3 protein. This sample has around 1.1 million distinct CDR3 sequences, with 35% to 45% found just once. Input material: peripheral blood or thyroid tissue (not recorded which). The origin of the receptors is an adult man with Graves' hyperthyroidism. Each CDR3 is given with its conserved first and last residue. The D gene is left open where the match is weak. Clone sizes are given selectively: once, few, many, or a class where the clone is expanded.

v_call	j_call	clone_size	d_call	cdr3_nt	cdr3_aa
TRBV6-2/TRBV6-3	TRBJ1-6	.	.	TGTGCCAGCAACTATCGGCAGAATAATTCACCCCTCCACTTT	CASNYRQNNSPLHF
TRBV5-1	TRBJ1-1	.	TRBD1	TGCGCCAGCAAAACCGGGACAGGGGAACAGGGAGCTTTCTTT	CASKTGTGEQGAFF
TRBV7-2	TRBJ1-1	few	TRBD1	TGTGCCAGCAGCTTACGGACAGGGGTAACTGAAGCTTTCTTT	CASSLRTGVTEAFF
TRBV6-5	TRBJ2-5	.	TRBD1	TGTGCCAGCAGTTTACAGGGGTCCTGGGCCCAGTACTTC	CASSLQGSWAQYF
TRBV7-9	TRBJ1-6	few	.	TGTGCCAGCAGCTTAGTACCTCTCGGGAGGACGGGGAATTCACCCCTCCACTTT	CASSLVPLGRTGNSPLHF
TRBV12-3/TRBV12-4	TRBJ2-7	few	.	TGTGCCAGCGCCGGTGTCGCCGGGGAGCTGTACTTC	CASAGVAGELYF
TRBV20-1	TRBJ2-7	.	TRBD2	TGCAGTGCCGCGACTAGCCGGTTTCTCTACGAGCAGAACTTC	CSAATSRFLYEQNF
TRBV6-5	TRBJ2-5	many	TRBD2	TGTGCCAGCAGTTACCGCCGGGGGGTCGAGACCCAGTACTTC	CASSYRRGVETQYF
TRBV7-8	TRBJ2-2	.	TRBD2	TGTGCCAGCAGCTTAGGGACTAGCGGGTTATCAACCGGGGAGCTGTTTTTT	CASSLGTSGLSTGELFF
TRBV28	TRBJ1-3	.	.	TGTGCCAGCAGTGGTCAGGGGTTCGGAAACACCATATATTTT	CASSGQGFGNTIYF
TRBV25-1	TRBJ2-5	.	.	TGTGCCAGCAGTTTTTCGAAAGGTGCTCAACAAGAGACCCAGTACTTC	CASSFSKGAQQETQYF
TRBV19	TRBJ1-1	.	.	TGTGCCGTAACGTCCCCCGGGACTGAAGCTTTCTTT	CAVTSPGTEAFF
TRBV7-8	TRBJ2-6	few	.	TGTGCCAGCAGCCCGGTAGACAGGCGCCTATCTGGGGCCAACGTCCTGACTTTC	CASSPVDRRLSGANVLTF
TRBV7-2	TRBJ2-2	few	TRBD2	TGTGCCAGCAGCTCAGCGCCGGGACTAGCGGGAGGGGAGCTGTTTTTT	CASSSAPGLAGGELFF
TRBV27	TRBJ2-5	few	.	TGTGCCAGCAGTTTATCCAGCCTCGGGGTCGGGGAGACCCAGTACTTC	CASSLSSLGVGETQYF
TRBV24-1	TRBJ1-3	many	.	TGTGCCACCAGTGATTTTTGGGGAAACACCATATATTTT	CATSDFWGNTIYF
TRBV10-3	TRBJ1-5	.	TRBD1	TGTGCCAGCAGTAACCGGGACAGGGATCAGCCCCAGCATTTT	CASSNRDRDQPQHF
TRBV5-1	TRBJ2-6	many	.	TGCGCCAGCAGCTTGGTCTGGGCTGGGGCCAACGTCCTGACTTTC	CASSLVWAGANVLTF
TRBV20-1	TRBJ1-2	few	.	TGCAGTGCTAGGCACGGTAGGGATGGCTACACCTTC	CSARHGRDGYTF